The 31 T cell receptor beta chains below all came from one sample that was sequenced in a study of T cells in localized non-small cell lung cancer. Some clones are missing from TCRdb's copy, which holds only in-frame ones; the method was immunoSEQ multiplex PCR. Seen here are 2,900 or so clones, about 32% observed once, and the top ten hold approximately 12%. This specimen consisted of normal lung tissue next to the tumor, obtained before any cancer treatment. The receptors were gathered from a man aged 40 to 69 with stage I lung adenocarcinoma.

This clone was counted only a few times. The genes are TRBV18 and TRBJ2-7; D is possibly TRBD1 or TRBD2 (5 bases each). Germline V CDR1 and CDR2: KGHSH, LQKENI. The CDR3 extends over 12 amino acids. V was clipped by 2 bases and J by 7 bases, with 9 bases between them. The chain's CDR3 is CASSPGTREQYF. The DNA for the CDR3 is TGTGCCAGCTCACCAGGGACGCGGGAGCAGTACTTC.

The CDR3 region is CASGLPRTTPTDTQYF. The CDR3 DNA reads TGTGCTAGTGGTTTGCCGCGGACTACACCCACAGATACGCAGTATTTT. The chain uses TRBV12-5 and TRBJ2-3; possibly TRBD2 for D (6 bases). The ends were cut back, 2 bases at V and 2 bases at J, with 14 bases in the middle. The CDR3 has 16 residues. From germline, CDR1 is LGHNT and CDR2 FRNRAP.

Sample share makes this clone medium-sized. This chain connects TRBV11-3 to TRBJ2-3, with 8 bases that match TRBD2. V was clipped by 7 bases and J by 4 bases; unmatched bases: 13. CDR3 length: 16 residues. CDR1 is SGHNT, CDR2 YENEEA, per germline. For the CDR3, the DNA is TGTGCCAGCACCCCGCCGACCGGGGGGGCAGCAGATACGCAGTATTTT. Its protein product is CASTPPTGGAADTQYF.

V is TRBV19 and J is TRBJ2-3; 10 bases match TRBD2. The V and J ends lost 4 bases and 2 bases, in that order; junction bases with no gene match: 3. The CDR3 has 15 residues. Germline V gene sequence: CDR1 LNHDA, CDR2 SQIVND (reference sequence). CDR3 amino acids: CASSSLAGATDTQYF. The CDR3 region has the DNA TGTGCCAGTAGTAGTCTAGCGGGGGCCACAGATACGCAGTATTTT.

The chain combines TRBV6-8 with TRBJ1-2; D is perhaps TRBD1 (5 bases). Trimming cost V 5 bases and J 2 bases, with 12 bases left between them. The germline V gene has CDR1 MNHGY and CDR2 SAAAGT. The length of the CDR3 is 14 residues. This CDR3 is CASSPGRRNYGYTF. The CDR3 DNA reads TGTGCCAGCAGTCCGGGACGGAGAAACTATGGCTACACCTTC.

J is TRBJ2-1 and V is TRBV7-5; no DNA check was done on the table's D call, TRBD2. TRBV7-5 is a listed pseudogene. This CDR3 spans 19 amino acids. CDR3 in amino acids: CASSLALKFGESSYNEQFF. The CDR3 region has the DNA TGTGCCAGCAGCTTAGCCTTGAAGTTCGGGGAAAGCTCCTACAATGAGCAGTTCTTC.

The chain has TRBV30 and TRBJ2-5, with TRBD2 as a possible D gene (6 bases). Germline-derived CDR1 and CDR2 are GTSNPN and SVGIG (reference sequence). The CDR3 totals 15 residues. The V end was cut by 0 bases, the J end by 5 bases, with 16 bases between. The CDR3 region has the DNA TGTGCCTGGAGTGTAGGACGCGCGGGGAGGGAGACCCAGTACTTC. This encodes CAWSVGRAGRETQYF.

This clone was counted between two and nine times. This CDR3 is CASKIAMNTEAFF. As DNA, the CDR3 is TGTGCCAGCAAGATCGCCATGAACACTGAAGCTTTCTTT. The chain uses TRBV6-8 and TRBJ1-1; D unresolved. This CDR3 region has 13 residues. Germline assignment: CDR1 MNHGY and CDR2 SAAAGT. V lost 7 bases and J lost 0, with 9 bases in between.

The CDR3 nucleotides read TGTGCCAGTAGTGACCAGGGGGCCCAAGAGACCCAGTACTTC. This translates into CASSDQGAQETQYF. The chain employs TRBV19 and TRBJ2-5; TRBD1 agrees at 8 bases. The CDR3 has 14 residues. CDR1 and CDR2 from the germline V gene are LNHDA and SQIVND (reference sequence). V dropped 5 bases and J dropped 1; count of bases not matched to a gene: 3.

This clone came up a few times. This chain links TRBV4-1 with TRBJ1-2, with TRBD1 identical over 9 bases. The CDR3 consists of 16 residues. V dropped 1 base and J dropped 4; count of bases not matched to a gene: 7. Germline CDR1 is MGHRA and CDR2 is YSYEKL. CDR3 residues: CASSQGGGQGTYGYTF. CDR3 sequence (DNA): TGCGCCAGCAGCCAAGGGGGCGGACAGGGGACCTATGGCTACACCTTC.

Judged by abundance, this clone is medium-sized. The CDR3 DNA reads as TGTGCCAGCAGTTCCCTGACCGCATCGGATACGCAGTATTTT. The encoded protein is CASSSLTASDTQYF. The rearrangement links TRBV6-8 to TRBJ2-3, with D unresolved. The CDR3 spans 14 residues. The V gene's germline CDR1 is MNHGY and CDR2 SAAAGT. Trimming removed 4 bases at V and 6 bases at J, with 14 bases between.

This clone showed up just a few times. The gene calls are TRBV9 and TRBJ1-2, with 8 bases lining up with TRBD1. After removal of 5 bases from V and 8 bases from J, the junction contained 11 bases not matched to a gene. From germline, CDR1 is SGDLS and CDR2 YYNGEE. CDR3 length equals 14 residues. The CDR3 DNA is TGTGCCAGCAGTGATCCGACAGGGGTAAAGGGCTACACCTTC. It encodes CASSDPTGVKGYTF.

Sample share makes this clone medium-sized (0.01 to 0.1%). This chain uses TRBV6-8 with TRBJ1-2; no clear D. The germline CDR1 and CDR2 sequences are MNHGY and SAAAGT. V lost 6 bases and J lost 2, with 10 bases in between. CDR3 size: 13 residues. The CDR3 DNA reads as TGTGCCAGCAGCCCCGGACGGAACTATGGCTACACCTTC. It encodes CASSPGRNYGYTF.

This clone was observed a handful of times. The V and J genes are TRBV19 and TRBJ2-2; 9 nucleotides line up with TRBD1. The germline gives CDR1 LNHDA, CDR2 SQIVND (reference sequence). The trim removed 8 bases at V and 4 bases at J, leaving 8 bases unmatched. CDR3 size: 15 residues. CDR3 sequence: CASGLQGAPTGELFF. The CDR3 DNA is TGTGCCAGTGGTTTACAGGGGGCGCCCACCGGGGAGCTGTTTTTT.

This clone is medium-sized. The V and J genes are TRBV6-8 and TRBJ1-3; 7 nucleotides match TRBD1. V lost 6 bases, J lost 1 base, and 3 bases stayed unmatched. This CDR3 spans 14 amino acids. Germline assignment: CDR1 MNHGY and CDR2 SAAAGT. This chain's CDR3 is CASRPQGSGNTIYF. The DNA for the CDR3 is TGTGCCAGCAGACCACAGGGGTCTGGAAACACCATATATTTT.

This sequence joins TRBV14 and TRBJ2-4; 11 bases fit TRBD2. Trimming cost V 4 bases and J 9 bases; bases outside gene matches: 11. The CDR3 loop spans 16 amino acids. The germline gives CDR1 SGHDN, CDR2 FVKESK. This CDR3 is CASSPLAGGQATIQYF. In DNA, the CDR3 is TGTGCCAGCAGCCCTTTAGCGGGAGGGCAGGCAACCATTCAGTACTTC.

The CDR3 DNA reads as TGTGCCAGCTCCCCTGGACTAGCGGGGCACAATGAGCAGTTCTTC. It specifies CASSPGLAGHNEQFF. This chain joins TRBV18 and TRBJ2-1; 12 positions agree with TRBD2. V shed 6 bases, J shed 5 bases, and the junction held 5 bases outside the gene matches. The CDR3 spans 15 residues. From germline, CDR1 is KGHSH and CDR2 LQKENI.

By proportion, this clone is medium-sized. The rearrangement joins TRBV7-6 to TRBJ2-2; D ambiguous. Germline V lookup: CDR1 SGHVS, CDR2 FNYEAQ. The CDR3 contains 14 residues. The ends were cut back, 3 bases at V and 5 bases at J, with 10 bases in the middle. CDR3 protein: CASSLDLVTGELFF. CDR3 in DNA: TGTGCCAGCAGCTTGGACCTCGTGACCGGGGAGCTGTTTTTT.

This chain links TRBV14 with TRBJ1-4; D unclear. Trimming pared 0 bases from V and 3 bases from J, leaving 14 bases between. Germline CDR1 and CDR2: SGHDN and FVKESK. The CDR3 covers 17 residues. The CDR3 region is CASSQDNLKPANEKLFF. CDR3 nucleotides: TGTGCCAGCAGCCAAGATAACTTGAAGCCCGCTAATGAAAAACTGTTTTTT.

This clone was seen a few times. The CDR3, as DNA: TGTGCCAGCAGTCCCGGACTAGTGGGATACTACGAGCAGTACTTC. Translation: CASSPGLVGYYEQYF. The chain combines TRBV6-8 with TRBJ2-7; TRBD2 agrees at 7 bases. This CDR3 has 15 residues. Per germline, CDR1 MNHGY and CDR2 SAAAGT. The V gene end was trimmed by 5 bases and the J gene end by 3 bases; junction bases not matched to a gene: 10.

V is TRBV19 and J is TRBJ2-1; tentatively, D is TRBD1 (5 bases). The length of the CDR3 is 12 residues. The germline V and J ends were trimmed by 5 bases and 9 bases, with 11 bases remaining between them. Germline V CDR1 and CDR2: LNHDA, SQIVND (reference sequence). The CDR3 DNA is TGTGCCAGTAGTCCCGATCAGGGTGAGCAGTTCTTC. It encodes CASSPDQGEQFF.

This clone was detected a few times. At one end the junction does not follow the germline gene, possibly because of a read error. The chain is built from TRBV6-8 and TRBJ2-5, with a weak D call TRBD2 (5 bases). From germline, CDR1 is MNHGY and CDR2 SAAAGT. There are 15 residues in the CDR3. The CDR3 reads CAISTPREKGETQYF. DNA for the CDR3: TGTGCCATCAGTACCCCGAGGGAGAAAGGAGAGACCCAGTACTTC.

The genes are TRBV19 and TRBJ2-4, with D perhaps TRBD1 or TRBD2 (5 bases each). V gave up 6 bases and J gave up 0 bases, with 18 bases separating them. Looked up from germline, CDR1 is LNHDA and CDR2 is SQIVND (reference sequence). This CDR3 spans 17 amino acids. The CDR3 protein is CASSPPLGALAKNIQYF. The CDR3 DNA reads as TGTGCCAGTAGCCCTCCCCTCGGGGCCTTAGCCAAAAACATTCAGTACTTC.

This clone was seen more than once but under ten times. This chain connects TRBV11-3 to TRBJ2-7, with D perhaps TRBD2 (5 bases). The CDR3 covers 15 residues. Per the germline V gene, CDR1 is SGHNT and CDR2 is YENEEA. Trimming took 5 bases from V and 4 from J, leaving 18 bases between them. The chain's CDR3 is CASSKDSTFPYEQYF. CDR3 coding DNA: TGTGCCAGCAGCAAGGACTCGACTTTTCCTTACGAGCAGTACTTC.

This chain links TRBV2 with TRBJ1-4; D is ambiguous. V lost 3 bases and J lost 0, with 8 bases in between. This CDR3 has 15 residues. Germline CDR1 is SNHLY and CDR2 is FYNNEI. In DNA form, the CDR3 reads TGTGCCAGCAGTGATCGGCAGACAACTAATGAAAAACTGTTTTTT. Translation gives CASSDRQTTNEKLFF.

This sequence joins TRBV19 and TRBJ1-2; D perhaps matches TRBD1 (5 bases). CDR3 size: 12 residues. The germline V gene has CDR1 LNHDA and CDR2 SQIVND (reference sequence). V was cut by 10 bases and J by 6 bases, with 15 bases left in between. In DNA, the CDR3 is TGTGCCACCTCGGACACCTTTAATGGCTACACCTTC. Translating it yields CATSDTFNGYTF.

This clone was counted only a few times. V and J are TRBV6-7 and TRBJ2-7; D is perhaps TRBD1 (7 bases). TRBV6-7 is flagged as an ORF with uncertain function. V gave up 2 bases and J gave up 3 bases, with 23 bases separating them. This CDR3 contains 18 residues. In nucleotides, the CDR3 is TGTGCCAGCAGTTACGCGATTTGGGGGGACAGCTATCTCTACGAGCAGTACTTC. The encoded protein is CASSYAIWGDSYLYEQYF.

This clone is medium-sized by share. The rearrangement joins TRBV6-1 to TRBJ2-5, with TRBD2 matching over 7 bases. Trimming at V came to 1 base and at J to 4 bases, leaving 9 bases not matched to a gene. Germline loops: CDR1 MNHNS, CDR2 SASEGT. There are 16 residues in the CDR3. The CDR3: CASSEEHRGSTETQYF. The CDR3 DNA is TGTGCCAGCAGTGAAGAGCATCGCGGGAGCACAGAGACCCAGTACTTC.

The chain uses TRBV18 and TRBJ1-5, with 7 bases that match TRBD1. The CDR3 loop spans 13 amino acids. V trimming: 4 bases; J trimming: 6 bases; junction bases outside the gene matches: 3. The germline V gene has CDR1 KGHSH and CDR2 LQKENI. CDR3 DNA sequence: TGTGCCAGCTCACTAGGGGGCGGTCAGCCCCAGCATTTT. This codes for CASSLGGGQPQHF.

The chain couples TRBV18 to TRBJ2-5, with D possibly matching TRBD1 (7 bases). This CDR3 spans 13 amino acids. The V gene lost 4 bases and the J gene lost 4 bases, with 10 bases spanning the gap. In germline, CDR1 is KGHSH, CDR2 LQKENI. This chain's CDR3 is CASSRQGGETQYF. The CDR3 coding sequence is TGTGCCAGCTCACGACAGGGAGGAGAGACCCAGTACTTC.

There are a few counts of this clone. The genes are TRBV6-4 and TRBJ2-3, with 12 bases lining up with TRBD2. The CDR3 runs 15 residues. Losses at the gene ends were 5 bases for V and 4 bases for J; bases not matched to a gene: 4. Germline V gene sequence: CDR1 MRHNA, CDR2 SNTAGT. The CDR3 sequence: CASSSASGGADTQYF. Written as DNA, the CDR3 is TGTGCCAGCAGTTCGGCTAGCGGGGGGGCAGATACGCAGTATTTT.